These 23 T cell receptor beta chains came from one sample sequenced in a study of T cells in localized non-small cell lung cancer. Measured with immunoSEQ multiplex PCR; TCRdb has only the in-frame clones, and not every one. The table has roughly 31,000 clones, about 89% seen once; the top ten hold around 10%. The sequencing used peripheral blood, collected before any cancer treatment. All receptors derive from a woman aged 35 to 70 with stage I lung adenocarcinoma.

The rearrangement links TRBV18 to TRBJ2-6, with TRBD1 identical over 7 bases. This CDR3 region has 18 residues. The trim removed 6 bases at V and 0 bases at J, leaving 11 bases unmatched. CDR1 and CDR2 (germline): KGHSH, LQKENI. The CDR3 region has the DNA TGTGCCAGCTCCCCCAGTACGACAGGGAACTCTGGGGCCAACGTCCTGACTTTC. It yields the protein CASSPSTTGNSGANVLTF.

Here the CDR3 reads CASSTEPPNYGYTF. The DNA of the CDR3 is TGCGCCAGCAGCACGGAACCGCCTAACTATGGCTACACCTTC. V and J are TRBV5-1 and TRBJ1-2, with unresolved D. Trimming pared 4 bases from V and 0 bases from J, leaving 10 bases between. From germline, CDR1 is SGHRS and CDR2 YFSETQ. This CDR3 comprises 14 residues. Full variable domain (rest looked up from reference TRBV5-1 and TRBJ1-2): KAGVTQTPRYLIKTRGQQVTLSCSPISGHRSVSWYQQTPGQGLQFLFEYFSETQRNKGNFPGRFSGRQFSNSRSEMNVSTLELGDSALYLCASSTEPPNYGYTFGSGTRLTVV.

This sequence joins TRBV19 and TRBJ2-5; 8 positions agree with TRBD1. CDR3 length: 13 residues. The V gene end was trimmed by 5 bases and the J gene end by 5 bases; junction bases not matched to a gene: 4. Germline assignment: CDR1 LNHDA and CDR2 SQIVND (reference sequence). DNA for the CDR3: TGTGCCAGTAGTGGGGGACAGGAGGAGACCCAGTACTTC. This translates into CASSGGQEETQYF.

CDR3 sequence: CAWTKVTDTQYF. As DNA, the CDR3 is TGTGCCTGGACAAAGGTAACAGATACGCAGTATTTT. The V call is TRBV30, the J call TRBJ2-3; no definite D call. Between the trimmed V and J ends, which lost 4 bases and 3 bases, there was a span of 8 bases. CDR1 and CDR2 from the germline V gene are GTSNPN and SVGIG (reference sequence). The CDR3 contains 12 residues. The whole variable domain, filled in from reference TRBV30 and TRBJ2-3, reads SQTIHQWPATLVQPVGSPLSLECTVEGTSNPNLYWYRQAAGRGLQLLFYSVGIGQISSEVPQNLSASRPQDRQFILSSKKLLLSDSGFYLCAWTKVTDTQYFGPGTRLTVL.

V gene TRBV5-1 combines with J gene TRBJ2-2, with 10 bases aligning to TRBD1. V was clipped by 6 bases and J by 0 bases; unmatched bases: 2. The CDR3 length is 15 residues. CDR1 and CDR2 (germline): SGHRS, YFSETQ. The CDR3 DNA follows: TGCGCCAGCATCGGACAGGGGGCGAACACCGGGGAGCTGTTTTTT. It is translated as CASIGQGANTGELFF.

The V gene is TRBV7-9, the J gene TRBJ1-5; D call uncertain. The V gene lost 1 base and the J gene lost 9 bases, with 7 bases spanning the gap. Germline assignment: CDR1 SEHNR and CDR2 FQNEAQ (reference sequence). This CDR3 comprises 12 residues. The CDR3 region is CASSLGLRPQHF. CDR3 nucleotides: TGTGCCAGCAGCTTAGGTCTTCGGCCCCAGCATTTT.

The V call is TRBV15, the J call TRBJ2-3, with no clear D. Trimming cost V 5 bases and J 1 base, with 10 bases left between them. The CDR3 is 14 residues long. CDR1 is LNHNV and CDR2 is YYDKDF in the germline V gene (reference sequence). The CDR3, as DNA: TGTGCCACCAGCCCGGCCCCCGGCACAGATACGCAGTATTTT. Amino acids: CATSPAPGTDTQYF.

The rearrangement links TRBV5-6 to TRBJ1-3; tentatively, D is TRBD1 (5 bases). The CDR3 spans 16 residues. Trimming cost V 3 bases and J 4 bases, with 17 bases left between them. Germline V gene sequence: CDR1 SGHDT, CDR2 YYEEEE. Written as DNA, the CDR3 is TGTGCCAGCAGCTGGACCGGGGCCTGGGAGGGAAACACCATATATTTT. It yields the protein CASSWTGAWEGNTIYF.

The chain joins TRBV7-9 to TRBJ2-5, with D maybe TRBD2 (5 bases). V was cut by 3 bases and J by 4 bases, with 12 bases left in between. The CDR3 totals 14 residues. The germline gives CDR1 SEHNR, CDR2 FQNEAQ (reference sequence). CDR3 loop: CASSLRGMIETQYF. CDR3 coding DNA: TGTGCCAGCAGCTTGAGAGGGATGATAGAGACCCAGTACTTC.

CDR3 residues: CASSYGQGGPYEQYF. CDR3 bases: TGTGCCAGCAGTTACGGACAGGGGGGACCCTACGAGCAGTACTTC. The V call is TRBV6-5, the J call TRBJ2-7, with 10 positions matching TRBD1. V was clipped by 2 bases and J by 2 bases; unmatched bases: 3. Germline loops: CDR1 MNHEY, CDR2 SVGAGI. The CDR3 covers 15 residues.

This sequence joins TRBV29-1 and TRBJ2-7, with a weak D call TRBD1 (6 bases). Germline CDR1 is SQVTM and CDR2 is ANQGSEA. Trimming took 2 bases from V and 7 from J, leaving 9 bases between them. The CDR3 runs 11 residues. CDR3 in amino acids: CSVEQGREQYF. For the CDR3, the DNA is TGCAGCGTTGAACAGGGGAGAGAGCAGTACTTC.

The chain recombines TRBV30 with TRBJ2-3, with D possibly matching TRBD1 (6 bases). This CDR3 is 17 amino acids long. Per germline, CDR1 GTSNPN and CDR2 SVGIG (reference sequence). V shed 3 bases and J shed 0 bases, with 19 bases lying between them. This CDR3 is CAWRFTPGTLSTDTQYF. The CDR3 DNA reads as TGTGCCTGGAGATTCACTCCCGGGACACTTAGCACAGATACGCAGTATTTT.

CDR3 in DNA: TGTGCCAGCAGCGTAACTAGCGGGAGGGCGGCCCCCGGGGAGCTGTTTTTT. It is translated as CASSVTSGRAAPGELFF. This rearrangement joins TRBV9 to TRBJ2-2, with 13 bases fitting TRBD2. CDR1 SGDLS and CDR2 YYNGEE come from the germline V gene. The length of the CDR3 is 17 residues. Losses at the gene ends were 1 base for V and 6 bases for J; bases not matched to a gene: 6.

The chain recombines TRBV28 with TRBJ2-2, with 8 bases lining up with TRBD1. The CDR3 contains 18 residues. Germline V gene sequence: CDR1 MDHEN, CDR2 SYDVKM. V lost 6 bases to trimming and J lost 5 bases; unmatched junction nucleotides: 17. This chain's CDR3 is CASRDRTGFALGTGELFF. CDR3 coding DNA: TGTGCCAGCAGGGACAGGACAGGGTTTGCGTTGGGGACCGGGGAGCTGTTTTTT.

The rearrangement links TRBV5-1 to TRBJ1-5, with 9 bases fitting TRBD1. Per the germline V gene, CDR1 is SGHRS and CDR2 is YFSETQ. J lost 3 bases, V lost 4 bases, and 8 bases had no gene match. CDR3 length: 16 residues. This CDR3 is CASSAGDRVTNQPQHF. CDR3 sequence (DNA): TGCGCCAGCAGCGCTGGGGACAGGGTAACCAATCAGCCCCAGCATTTT.

The chain uses TRBV7-9 and TRBJ2-5, with 16 bases identical to TRBD2. Losses at the gene ends were 7 bases for V and 2 bases for J; bases not matched to a gene: 10. This CDR3 spans 18 amino acids. The germline gives CDR1 SEHNR, CDR2 FQNEAQ (reference sequence). The CDR3 reads CASTEGTSGGVIQETQYF. In DNA, the CDR3 is TGTGCCAGCACAGAAGGGACTAGCGGGGGGGTCATACAAGAGACCCAGTACTTC.

This clone was detected only a few times. The rearrangement links TRBV27 to TRBJ1-4, with no clear D. Germline V gene sequence: CDR1 MNHEY, CDR2 SMNVEV (reference sequence). V was cut by 2 bases and J by 6 bases, with 16 bases left in between. This CDR3 spans 16 amino acids. CDR3 coding DNA: TGTGCCAGCAGTTTACTCGCGGGTGGAGCAGATGAAAAACTGTTTTTT. Its translation: CASSLLAGGADEKLFF.

The V gene is TRBV18, the J gene TRBJ2-5; 9 bases agree with TRBD2. The V segment lost 5 bases and the J segment 3 bases; nucleotides outside the gene matches: 4. Germline V gene lookup returns CDR1 KGHSH and CDR2 LQKENI. The CDR3 spans 14 residues. CDR3 nucleotides: TGTGCCAGCTCAAGGAGCGGGGGGAAAGAGACCCAGTACTTC. Its translation is CASSRSGGKETQYF.

This chain links TRBV29-1 with TRBJ2-1; D may be TRBD2 (6 bases). V was trimmed by 6 bases and J by 5 bases, leaving 17 bases between them. CDR1 and CDR2 from the germline V gene are SQVTM and ANQGSEA. CDR3 size: 14 residues. CDR3 DNA: TGCAGCGTCAAATCCCGGGGGTTGGACAATGAGCAGTTCTTC. Translated, it gives CSVKSRGLDNEQFF.

This clone was observed a single time. The rearrangement uses TRBV28 and TRBJ1-2, with 11 positions matching TRBD1. The CDR3 totals 15 residues. V lost 6 bases to trimming and J lost 4 bases; unmatched junction nucleotides: 7. Germline-derived CDR1 and CDR2 are MDHEN and SYDVKM. CDR3 nucleotide sequence: TGTGCCAGCAGGTGGACAGGGGGCAAATTCTATGGCTACACCTTC. Amino acid sequence: CASRWTGGKFYGYTF.

In its sample, this clone was seen once. One junction end does not reproduce the germline sequence, and a read error may be involved. The chain uses TRBV7-7 and TRBJ2-2; D unresolved. The CDR3 totals 15 residues. Germline assignment: CDR1 SSHAT and CDR2 FNYEAQ (reference sequence). CDR3 bases: TGTGCTAGCAGCCCTAGGACGGTAAACACCGGGGAGCTGTTTTTT. This sequence encodes CASSPRTVNTGELFF.

The chain recombines TRBV18 with TRBJ2-3; TRBD1 matches at 8 bases. Trimming removed 1 base from V and 1 base from J; junction bases left unmatched: 4. Germline values: CDR1 KGHSH, CDR2 LQKENI. The CDR3 loop spans 16 amino acids. CDR3 nucleotide sequence: TGTGCCAGCTCACCACGTCCGACAGGGGGCACAGATACGCAGTATTTT. Translating gives CASSPRPTGGTDTQYF.

CDR3 DNA sequence: TGTGCCAGCAGCATCCGGGGAGACTATGGCTACACCTTC. Encoded protein: CASSIRGDYGYTF. The chain couples TRBV7-9 to TRBJ1-2; D uncertain. The CDR3 totals 13 residues. Trimming shortened V by 5 bases and J by 3 bases, and 10 bases separated the two germline ends. CDR1 and CDR2 from the germline V gene are SEHNR and FQNEAQ (reference sequence).